The T cell receptor beta chain under discussion was sequenced for a study of blood T cell repertoires in COVID-19. Libraries were prepared by immunoSEQ multiplex PCR; TCRdb keeps only in-frame clonotypes and omits some of them. Of 300,000 or so clones listed, 70% to 90% are singletons. Trimming stripped 7 bases from V and 9 bases from J, with 13 bases between. The CDR3 is made up of 13 amino acids. This TCR came from a woman aged 30 to 39 who had recovered from COVID-19. Sequencing used PBMCs or T cells enriched from blood (not recorded which). The chain carries TRBV12-3 or TRBV12-4 and TRBJ1-6, with D perhaps matching TRBD1 (6 bases). CDR3 amino acids: CASKEGGTSPLHF. The DNA of the CDR3 is TGTGCCAGCAAAGAGGGGGGGACTTCACCCCTCCACTTT.